This T cell receptor (beta chain) emerged from a study of T cells after yellow fever vaccination. Study-level results: Post-booster reappearance was seen for most primary-vaccination clones (about 96% CD4, 80% to 90% CD8).

Comment on this clonotype: Its antigen is unidentified.

The CDR3 loop spans 15 amino acids. Trimming took 7 bases from V and 5 from J, leaving 20 bases between them. Germline V gene lookup returns CDR1 LNHDA and CDR2 SQIVND (reference sequence). 5'RACE template switching generated TCR cDNA, adding a universal primer site and UMIs. One entry per CDR3 protein results from TCRdb running MiXCR on the 5' RACE reads. Among 450,000 to 600,000 distinct CDR3 sequences listed, around 17% were seen once. The chain has TRBV19 and TRBJ1-1; D gene ambiguous. The receptor's source is a man aged 18-30 years who received the YFV17D yellow fever vaccine. This specimen was PBMCs, taken 4 to 6 days after the first yellow fever vaccination. CDR3 sequence (DNA): TGTGCCAGTACCGAATTTGTTGGCGGAGGGACTGAAGCTTTCTTT. Translation gives CASTEFVGGGTEAFF.